This TCR beta chain was sequenced for a study of T cells in Graves' hyperthyroidism and ophthalmopathy. A few counts support this clonotype. Diagnoses were established using clinical symptoms, serum thyroxine and TRAb, thyroid ultrasound and orbital computed tomography. The authors obtained PBMCs from around 11 ml of fresh peripheral blood. V was clipped by 2 bases and J by 5 bases; unmatched bases: 11. The CDR3 has 17 residues. Germline loops: CDR1 SGHTA, CDR2 FQGNSA. The TCR beta CDR3 regions underwent amplification using RNA transcripts as the source. First-round RT-PCR of the TCR CDR3 relied on the HTBI primer set. TCRdb processed the multiplex PCR reads anew with MiXCR; each CDR3 protein has one entry. Of approximately 320,000 distinct CDR3 sequences in the sample, roughly 17% were seen once.

This receptor was identified in a man aged 30 to 45 with Graves' hyperthyroidism. Sequencing was done on a sample of blood. The rearrangement uses TRBV7-2 and TRBJ2-2; TRBD2 matches 7 bases. CDR3 loop: CASSLILLAGDTGELFF. As DNA, the CDR3 is TGTGCCAGCAGCTTAATTCTTTTGGCGGGAGATACCGGGGAGCTGTTTTTT.